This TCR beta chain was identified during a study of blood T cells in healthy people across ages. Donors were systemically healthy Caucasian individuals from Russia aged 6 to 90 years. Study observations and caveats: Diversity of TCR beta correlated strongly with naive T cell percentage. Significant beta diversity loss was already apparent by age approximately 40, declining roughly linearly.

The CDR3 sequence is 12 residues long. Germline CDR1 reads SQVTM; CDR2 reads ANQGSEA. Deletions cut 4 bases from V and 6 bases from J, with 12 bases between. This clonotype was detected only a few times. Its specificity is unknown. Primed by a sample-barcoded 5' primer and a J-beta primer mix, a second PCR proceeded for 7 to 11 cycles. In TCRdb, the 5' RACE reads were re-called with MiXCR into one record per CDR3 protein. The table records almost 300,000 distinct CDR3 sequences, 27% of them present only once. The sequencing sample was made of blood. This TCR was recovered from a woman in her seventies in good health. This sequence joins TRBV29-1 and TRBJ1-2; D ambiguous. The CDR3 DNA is TGCAGCGTTGGTTTCAGGTCGAATGGCTACACCTTC. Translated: CSVGFRSNGYTF.